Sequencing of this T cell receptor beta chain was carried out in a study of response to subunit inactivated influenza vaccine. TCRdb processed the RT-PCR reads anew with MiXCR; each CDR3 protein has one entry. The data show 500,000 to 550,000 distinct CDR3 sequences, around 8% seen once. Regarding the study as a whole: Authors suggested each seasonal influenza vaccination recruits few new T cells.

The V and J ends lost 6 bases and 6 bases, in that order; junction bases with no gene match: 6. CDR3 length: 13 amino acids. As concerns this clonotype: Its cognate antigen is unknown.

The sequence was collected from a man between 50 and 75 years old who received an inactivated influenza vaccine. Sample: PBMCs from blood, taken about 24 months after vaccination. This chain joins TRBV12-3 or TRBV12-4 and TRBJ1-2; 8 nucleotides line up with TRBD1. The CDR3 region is CASRAGTGHGYTF. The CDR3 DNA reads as TGTGCCAGCAGGGCCGGGACAGGCCATGGCTACACCTTC.